Presented here are 22 T cell receptor beta chains from one specimen sequenced in a study of beta chain features in type 1 diabetes. Every bit of the isolated RNA underwent reverse transcription, so sequencing read expressed TCRB transcripts. Assay used: immunoSEQ multiplex PCR; TCRdb lists only in-frame clones, some missing. There are under 450,000 clones in the sample; over 11% occur only once, and approximately 0.038% lies in the top ten. What was sequenced was naive CD4+ T cells from blood. Receptor source: a man aged 30 to 39 in good health.

This clone was counted a few times. The rearrangement links TRBV7-8 to TRBJ2-3, with no clear D. Trimming shortened V by 8 bases and J by 2 bases, and 17 bases separated the two germline ends. The CDR3 runs to 15 residues. Germline V gives CDR1 SGHVS, CDR2 FQNEAQ. In nucleotides, the CDR3 is TGTGCCAGCGGATTAAGGGCGGTGGACACAGATACGCAGTATTTT. Translated, it gives CASGLRAVDTDTQYF.

Ten or more counts support this clone. The genes are TRBV14 and TRBJ2-1; 7 positions match TRBD1. Germline assignment: CDR1 SGHDN and CDR2 FVKESK. Germline trimming cut 4 bases from V and 2 bases from J; bases unmatched to any gene: 5. This CDR3 is 15 amino acids long. The CDR3 region has the DNA TGTGCCAGCAGCCCCAGACAGGGCGCCTACAATGAGCAGTTCTTC. It encodes CASSPRQGAYNEQFF. The complete variable domain, with remaining parts taken from reference TRBV14 and TRBJ2-1, reads EAGVTQFPSHSVIEKGQTVTLRCDPISGHDNLYWYRRVMGKEIKFLLHFVKESKQDESGMPNNRFLAERTGGTYSTLKVQPAELEDSGVYFCASSPRQGAYNEQFFGPGTRLTVL.

The V gene is TRBV30, the J gene TRBJ1-4; D gene ambiguous. The germline V gene has CDR1 GTSNPN and CDR2 SVGIG (reference sequence). V lost 0 bases, J lost 4 bases, and 6 bases lay in between. The CDR3 has 13 amino acids. The CDR3 loop reads CAWSVGLNEKLFF. For the CDR3, the DNA is TGTGCCTGGAGTGTAGGCCTTAATGAAAAACTGTTTTTT. Full variable domain (remainder filled in from reference TRBV30 and TRBJ1-4): SQTIHQWPATLVQPVGSPLSLECTVEGTSNPNLYWYRQAAGRGLQLLFYSVGIGQISSEVPQNLSASRPQDRQFILSSKKLLLSDSGFYLCAWSVGLNEKLFFGSGTQLSVL.

In this sample, this clone turned up a few times. V gene TRBV4-2 combines with J gene TRBJ2-1; a weak D match, TRBD2 (5 bases). Trimming cost V 2 bases and J 5 bases, with 13 bases left between them. Looked up from germline, CDR1 is LGHNA and CDR2 is YNFKEQ. This CDR3 has 15 amino acids. CDR3 residues: CASSQSSTTNNEQFF. The CDR3 DNA is TGTGCCAGCAGCCAATCGTCGACTACCAACAATGAGCAGTTCTTC.

V is TRBV2 and J is TRBJ2-7; 10 bases line up with TRBD1. CDR1 SNHLY and CDR2 FYNNEI come from the germline V gene. V lost 7 bases and J lost 3; bases outside the gene matches: 6. The CDR3 has 14 amino acids. CDR3 in DNA: TGTGCCAGCATGAGAGGGACAGGGGTCTACGAGCAGTACTTC. Amino acids: CASMRGTGVYEQYF.

The sample holds a few counts of this clone. The chain carries TRBV4-3 and TRBJ2-3; 12 bases match TRBD2. The CDR3 consists of 16 residues. The germline V gene encodes CDR1 LGHNA and CDR2 YSLEER. J was trimmed by 2 bases and V by 2 bases; bases with no gene match: 2. In DNA, the CDR3 is TGCGCCAGCAGCCAATCTAGCGGGGGGGCCACAGATACGCAGTATTTT. Encoded protein: CASSQSSGGATDTQYF.

This clone occurred a few times. This chain joins TRBV4-3 and TRBJ2-5; TRBD2 matches 7 bases. Trimming at V came to 0 bases and at J to 4 bases, leaving 5 bases not matched to a gene. This CDR3 is built from 15 residues. The germline gives CDR1 LGHNA, CDR2 YSLEER. CDR3 residues: CASSQDGLEGETQYF. The CDR3 coding sequence is TGCGCCAGCAGCCAAGATGGACTAGAGGGAGAGACCCAGTACTTC.

This clone was observed a few times. This chain joins TRBV20-1 and TRBJ1-4, with a tentative D call TRBD1 (6 bases). This CDR3 has 11 residues. V shed 5 bases and J shed 11 bases, with 12 bases lying between them. Germline-derived CDR1 and CDR2 are DFQATT and SNEGSKA (reference sequence). This CDR3 is CSAAETGKLFF. In DNA form, the CDR3 reads TGCAGTGCTGCTGAAACAGGGAAACTGTTTTTT.

This clone was detected a few times. The chain uses TRBV4-3 and TRBJ1-6; no clear D. CDR1 and CDR2 (germline): LGHNA, YSLEER. V was shortened by 1 base and J by 7 bases, with 11 bases between the two germline ends. The CDR3 covers 15 residues. CDR3 nucleotide sequence: TGCGCCAGCAGCCAAGGACTGGGGAGAAATTCACCCCTCCACTTT. Its translation is CASSQGLGRNSPLHF.

The table lists this clone with a few counts. The J gene is TRBJ2-1, the V gene TRBV14, with D possibly matching TRBD1 (6 bases). Germline CDR1 reads SGHDN; CDR2 reads FVKESK. The V gene lost 4 bases and the J gene lost 8 bases, with 15 bases spanning the gap. The CDR3 contains 14 residues. DNA for the CDR3: TGTGCCAGCAGCCTCAGGGGTAGTGTCGATGAGCAGTTCTTC. Protein: CASSLRGSVDEQFF.

The chain uses TRBV6-6 and TRBJ2-1; TRBD2 matches at 9 bases. J lost 9 bases, V lost 5 bases, and 11 bases had no gene match. CDR3 size: 15 residues. Germline V CDR1 and CDR2: MNHNY, SVGAGI (reference sequence). This CDR3 is CASSPRREGLIEQFF. CDR3 DNA: TGTGCCAGCAGTCCCAGGCGGGAGGGCCTAATTGAGCAGTTCTTC.

Worth noting for this clone: Other DNA sequences from this sample encode an identical CDR3 as well. The J gene is TRBJ2-5, the V gene TRBV19; no clear D. The length of the CDR3 is 11 residues. The germline CDR1 and CDR2 sequences are LNHDA and SQIVND (reference sequence). V lost 5 bases and J 4 bases, leaving 5 bases between the germline ends. The CDR3 bases are TGTGCCAGTAGTCCGGGAGAGACCCAGTACTTC. It encodes CASSPGETQYF.

CDR3 DNA: TGTGCCAGCAGCTTAGAGCCGGGGATCAATAATTCACCCCTCCACTTT. Translation gives CASSLEPGINNSPLHF. J is TRBJ1-6 and V is TRBV7-2, with unresolved D. The germline V gene encodes CDR1 SGHTA and CDR2 FQGNSA. V was shortened by 1 base and J by 5 bases, with 12 bases between the two germline ends. The CDR3 has 16 residues.

The chain employs TRBV29-1 and TRBJ2-5, with TRBD1 identical over 8 bases. This CDR3 has 14 amino acids. Germline lookup yields CDR1 SQVTM and CDR2 ANQGSEA. V lost 6 bases to trimming and J lost 2 bases; unmatched junction nucleotides: 8. The CDR3 region is CSVFTGGRQETQYF. CDR3 coding DNA: TGCAGCGTCTTTACAGGGGGTCGACAAGAGACCCAGTACTTC.

The chain carries TRBV29-1 and TRBJ1-5; maybe TRBD1 (6 bases). With 6 bases removed from V and 3 bases from J, the gap between germline ends came to 18 bases. This CDR3 contains 15 residues. Germline CDR1 is SQVTM and CDR2 is ANQGSEA. CDR3 in amino acids: CSVGEPGHHNQPQHF. DNA for the CDR3: TGCAGCGTGGGAGAACCGGGACACCACAATCAGCCCCAGCATTTT.

This clone was seen a handful of times. The V call is TRBV2, the J call TRBJ2-3; 12 positions match TRBD2. Germline V gene sequence: CDR1 SNHLY, CDR2 FYNNEI. CDR3 size: 15 residues. Unmatched junction bases numbered 7, after V lost 7 bases and J lost 5 bases. For the CDR3, the DNA is TGTGCCAGCACTCGACTAGCGGGAGTACAAGATACGCAGTATTTT. Protein product: CASTRLAGVQDTQYF.

This clone appeared a few times. CDR3 nucleotide sequence: TGTGCCAGCAGTCGGACAGGGGACGAGCAGTACTTC. Translating it yields CASSRTGDEQYF. This chain links TRBV6-5 with TRBJ2-7; 9 bases fit TRBD1. CDR1 is MNHEY, CDR2 SVGAGI, per germline. V was clipped by 5 bases and J by 5 bases; unmatched bases: 1. The length of the CDR3 is 12 residues.

This clone was seen a handful of times. The J gene is TRBJ1-3, the V gene TRBV29-1; tentative D call: TRBD1 (6 bases). Germline CDR1 and CDR2: SQVTM and ANQGSEA. This CDR3 spans 14 amino acids. Trimming shortened V by 7 bases and J by 1 base, and 14 bases separated the two germline ends. The CDR3 here is CSATGSESGNTIYF. The CDR3 nucleotides read TGCAGCGCTACAGGGTCAGAGTCTGGAAACACCATATATTTT.

There are a few counts of this clone. This sequence joins TRBV28 and TRBJ2-4; no reliable D call. CDR1 is MDHEN and CDR2 is SYDVKM in the germline V gene. Trimming took off 6 bases at V and 4 bases at J, with 13 bases between the two ends. CDR3 length: 14 amino acids. CDR3 sequence: CASSPPPFKNIQYF. The CDR3 coding sequence is TGTGCCAGCAGCCCACCCCCCTTTAAAAACATTCAGTACTTC.

The V and J genes are TRBV7-8 and TRBJ2-1; TRBD2 matches 14 bases. Trimming took 3 bases from V and 3 from J; bases not matched to a gene: 7. Germline V CDR1 and CDR2: SGHVS, FQNEAQ. This CDR3 spans 18 amino acids. The DNA for the CDR3 is TGTGCCAGCAGCTTCACGCGGACTAGCGGGGGGAACTACAATGAGCAGTTCTTC. Translating gives CASSFTRTSGGNYNEQFF.

The V and J genes are TRBV10-3 and TRBJ1-2; TRBD1 agrees at 9 bases. Germline V gene sequence: CDR1 ENHRY, CDR2 SYGVKD. V shed 10 bases, J shed 6 bases, and the junction held 9 bases outside the gene matches. This CDR3 is 13 amino acids long. Here the CDR3 DNA reads TGTGCCACCACGGTAACAGGGGGCCATGGCTACACCTTC. Encoded protein: CATTVTGGHGYTF.

This clone was picked up a small number of times. The chain uses TRBV4-3 and TRBJ2-2, with unresolved D. CDR1 is LGHNA and CDR2 is YSLEER in the germline V gene. The CDR3 loop spans 13 amino acids. V lost 0 bases and J 7 bases, leaving 6 bases between the germline ends. CDR3 protein: CASSQDRVGELFF. The CDR3 DNA follows: TGCGCCAGCAGCCAAGATCGGGTCGGGGAGCTGTTTTTT.